The table lists the clone carrying this T cell receptor beta chain with a few counts. Everyone who took part was roughly 18 to 89 years old, and they came from about two dozen US areas. Cohorts were based on clinical histories the participants reported. In the original processing: Reference gene primer amplification yielded estimated nucleated cell counts. Here immunoSEQ multiplex PCR was the method, and the copy in TCRdb shows in-frame clones only, minus some. Clone size and V and J calls were adopted from that table, with D and trimming inferred from the DNA. This table holds just over 300,000 clones, approximately 85% found once. The sample belongs to a study of blood T cell repertoires in COVID-19. With 6 bases removed from V and 5 bases from J, the gap between germline ends came to 17 bases. The length of the CDR3 is 15 residues. Germline loops: CDR1 LGHNT, CDR2 FRNRAP.

The V call is TRBV12-5, the J call TRBJ1-5; no clear D gene. This clonotype originated in a man in his thirties or forties who had recovered from COVID-19. Sequenced material: PBMCs or T cells enriched from blood (not recorded which). In DNA, the CDR3 is TGTGCTAGTGGCCCCGACCCCGCGGGTGATCAGCCCCAGCATTTT. Residues: CASGPDPAGDQPQHF.